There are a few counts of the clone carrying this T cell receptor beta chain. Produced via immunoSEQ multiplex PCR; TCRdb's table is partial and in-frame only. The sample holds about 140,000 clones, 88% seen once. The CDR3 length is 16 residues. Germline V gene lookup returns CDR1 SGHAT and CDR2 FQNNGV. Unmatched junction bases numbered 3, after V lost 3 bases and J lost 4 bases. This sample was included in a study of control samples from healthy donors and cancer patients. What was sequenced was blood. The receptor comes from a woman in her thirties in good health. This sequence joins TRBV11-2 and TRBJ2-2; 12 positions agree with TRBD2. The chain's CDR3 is CASSLGLAGGTGELFF. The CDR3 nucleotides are TGTGCCAGCAGCTTGGGACTAGCGGGTGGCACCGGGGAGCTGTTTTTT.